The sequence of this T cell receptor (beta chain) was determined in a study of cytomegalovirus exposure and HLA in healthy donors. General study results and limits: Apart from CMV serostatus, no immune exposure information was available. When presence/absence was analysed, sequencing depth was taken to be roughly uniform across donors. In a later analysis, a missense DCLRE1C variant was linked to TCR beta V- and J-gene trimming.

Notes on this clone: The target antigen is unknown. Sequence at one end of the junction differs from germline and may be a read error.

The PCR ran on 60 Vbeta and 13 Jbeta primers. Sequencing used immunoSEQ multiplex PCR; TCRdb keeps in-frame clones, though not all of them. The table records tens of thousands of clones, more than 50% of them present only once. The CDR3 consists of 10 residues. Germline loops: CDR1 SNHLY, CDR2 FYNNEI. The receptor was derived from a woman between 40 and 55 years old in good health and CMV-seropositive. What was sequenced was PBMCs. This chain connects TRBV2 to TRBJ2-1; D may be TRBD2 (7 bases). DNA for the CDR3: TGTGCCAGCGATGGGGGGGCAAAGCTCTTC. This encodes CASDGGAKLF. The variable domain in full, with the rest retrieved from reference TRBV2 and TRBJ2-1, is EPEVTQTPSHQVTQMGQEVILRCVPISNHLYFYWYRQILGQKVEFLVSFYNNEISEKSEIFDDQFSVERPDGSNFTLKIRSTKLEDSAMYFCASDGGAKLFGPGTRLTVL.